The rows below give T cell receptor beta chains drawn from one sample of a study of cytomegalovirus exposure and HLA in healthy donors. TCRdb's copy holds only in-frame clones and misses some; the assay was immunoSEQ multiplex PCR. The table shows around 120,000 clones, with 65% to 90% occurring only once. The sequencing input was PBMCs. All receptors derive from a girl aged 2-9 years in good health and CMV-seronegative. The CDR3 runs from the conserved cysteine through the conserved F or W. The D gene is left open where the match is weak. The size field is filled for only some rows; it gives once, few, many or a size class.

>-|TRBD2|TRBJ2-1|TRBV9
TGTGCCAGCAGTGAAGCGGGAGTAACCGATGAGCAGTTCTTC
CASSEAGVTDEQFF
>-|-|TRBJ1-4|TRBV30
TGTGCCTGGAGTCTCAGATCGGGTGGTGGCGAAAAACTGTTTTTT
CAWSLRSGGGEKLFF
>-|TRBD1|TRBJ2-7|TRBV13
TGTGCCAGCAGCCCGGGACAGGGACCCTACGAGCAGTACTTC
CASSPGQGPYEQYF
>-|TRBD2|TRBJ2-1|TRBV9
TGTGCCAGCAGCGACAATAGCGGGAGGTATCTTGAGCAGTTCTTC
CASSDNSGRYLEQFF
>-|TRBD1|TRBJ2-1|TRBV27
TGTGCCAGCAGTTCGGGACAGGGATCCTACAATGAGCAGTTCTTC
CASSSGQGSYNEQFF
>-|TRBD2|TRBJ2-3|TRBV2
TGTGCCAGCAGGCTGACTAGCGGGGGGACAAATACGCAGTATTTT
CASRLTSGGTNTQYF
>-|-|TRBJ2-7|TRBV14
TGTGCCAGCAGCCAAGTCCGGACTATTACCGAGCAGTACTTC
CASSQVRTITEQYF
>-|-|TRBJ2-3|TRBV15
TGTGCCACCAGCAGAGATACCCTAGCAGATACGCAGTATTTT
CATSRDTLADTQYF
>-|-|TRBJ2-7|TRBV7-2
TGTGCCAGCAGCGCCTCCCGGACAGACTACGAGCAGTACTTC
CASSASRTDYEQYF
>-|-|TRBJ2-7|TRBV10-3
TGTGCCATCAGTGCTGGGACTGCCCCGGTGAGCGAGCAGTACTTC
CAISAGTAPVSEQYF
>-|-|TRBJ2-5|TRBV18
TGTGCCAGCTCACCAACGGGGATCGAGACCCAGTACTTC
CASSPTGIETQYF
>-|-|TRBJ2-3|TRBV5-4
TGTGCCAGCAGCTTGGGACTAGATCGTATTCGAGATACGCAGTATTTT
CASSLGLDRIRDTQYF
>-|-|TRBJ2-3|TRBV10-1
TGCGCCAGCAGTGAGTCGCAGGGGACAGATACGCAGTATTTT
CASSESQGTDTQYF
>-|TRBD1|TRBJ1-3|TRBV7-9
TGTGCCAGCAGCCCGACAGGGGAAACTCACTCTGGAAACACCATATATTTT
CASSPTGETHSGNTIYF
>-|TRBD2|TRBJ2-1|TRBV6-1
TGTGCCAGCATTCGATCTAGCGGGGTTTACAATGAGCAGTTCTTC
CASIRSSGVYNEQFF
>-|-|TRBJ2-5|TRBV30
TGTGCCTGGAGTAGAGGTAGCGGCCAAGAGACCCAGTACTTC
CAWSRGSGQETQYF
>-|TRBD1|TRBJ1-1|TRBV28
TGTGCCAGCAGGACAGGGTTGGACGGTGAAGCTTTCTTT
CASRTGLDGEAFF
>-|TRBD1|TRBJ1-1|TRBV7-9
TGTGCCAGCAGCTTCCGGGACAGACCGAAAGCTTTCTTT
CASSFRDRPKAFF
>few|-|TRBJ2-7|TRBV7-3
TGTGCCAGCAGCTTAATAAGTAATCCCCCTTCGGACTACGAGCAGTACTTC
CASSLISNPPSDYEQYF
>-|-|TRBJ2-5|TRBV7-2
TGTGCCAGCAGCTTAGCCGGGAGAGCAGAGACCCAGTACTTC
CASSLAGRAETQYF
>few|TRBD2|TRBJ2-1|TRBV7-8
TGTGCCAGTCCACTAGCGGGTGAGCAGTTCTTC
CASPLAGEQFF
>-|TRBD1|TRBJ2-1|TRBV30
TGTGCCTGGAGTCTCACAGGGGGCAATGAGCAGTTCTTC
CAWSLTGGNEQFF
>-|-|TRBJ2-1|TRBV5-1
TGCGCCAGCAGCTTGGTGCTACAGTACAATGAGCAGTTCTTC
CASSLVLQYNEQFF
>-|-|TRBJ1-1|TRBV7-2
TGTGCCAGCAGCCGTAGGAACACTGAAGCTTTCTTT
CASSRRNTEAFF
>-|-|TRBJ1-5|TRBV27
TGTGCCAGCAGGTACCGGGCAGGGGAAGGGAGTCAGCCCCAGCATTTT
CASRYRAGEGSQPQHF
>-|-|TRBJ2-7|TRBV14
TGTGCCAGCAGCCAACGCCTAGCGCCGAGGGTAACCTACGAGCAGTACTTC
CASSQRLAPRVTYEQYF
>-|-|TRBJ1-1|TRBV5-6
TGTGCCAGCAGCTTGGTACAGGTCCTGAACACTGAAGCTTTCTTT
CASSLVQVLNTEAFF
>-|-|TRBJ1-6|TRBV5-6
TGTGCCAGCAGCTCCCGGCCGGGTAATTCACCCCTCCACTTT
CASSSRPGNSPLHF
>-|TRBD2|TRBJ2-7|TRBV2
TGTGCCAGCAGTGGTCGGCTAGCGGGGGACCGGTTGTACGAGCAGTACTTC
CASSGRLAGDRLYEQYF
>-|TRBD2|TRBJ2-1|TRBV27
TGTGCCAGCAGTCCCTCCGGGACTAGCGGATACAATGAGCAGTTCTTC
CASSPSGTSGYNEQFF
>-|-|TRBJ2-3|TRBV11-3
TGTGCCAGCAGCTTAGGAGGGGGAAACACAGATACGCAGTATTTT
CASSLGGGNTDTQYF
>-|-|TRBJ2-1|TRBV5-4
TGTGCCAGCAGCTTTAGGGAAACGGGAGAATACAATGAGCAGTTCTTC
CASSFRETGEYNEQFF
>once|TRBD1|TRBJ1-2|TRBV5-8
TGTGCCAGCGTAGGGGGCGCAGATGGCTACACCTTC
CASVGGADGYTF
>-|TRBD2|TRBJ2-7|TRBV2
TGTGCCAGCACTAAACGGAGTAGCGGGAGGCCCGGAAGTCTCGAGCAGTACTTC
CASTKRSSGRPGSLEQYF
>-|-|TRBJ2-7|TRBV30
TGTGCCTGGTCGGGAGTCGAAGGCTACGAGCAGTACTTC
CAWSGVEGYEQYF
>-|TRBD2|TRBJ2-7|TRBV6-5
TGTGCCAGCAGTTACTCGAGCGGGACCTACGAGCAGTACTTC
CASSYSSGTYEQYF
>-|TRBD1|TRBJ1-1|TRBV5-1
TGCGCCAGCAGCCCGGGACAGGGGGGGATTATGAACACTGAAGCTTTCTTT
CASSPGQGGIMNTEAFF
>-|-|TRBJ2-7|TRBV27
TGTGCCAGCAGTTTGGGACTGGATACCTACGAGCAGTACTTC
CASSLGLDTYEQYF
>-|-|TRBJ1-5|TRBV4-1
TGCGCCAGCAGCCAAGATCTTACGAGGACAGCTTATAGCAATCAGCCCCAGCATTTT
CASSQDLTRTAYSNQPQHF
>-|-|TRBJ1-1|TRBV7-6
TGTGCCAGCAGCTTGGTGACGACAGCGAACACTGAAGCTTTCTTT
CASSLVTTANTEAFF